This T cell receptor beta chain was captured by sequencing in a study of T-cell memory formation after mild COVID-19. This clonotype occurred a few times. TCRdb re-called the 5' RACE reads with MiXCR, one entry per CDR3 protein. Found here are about 340,000 distinct CDR3 sequences, approximately 13% of them singletons; the top ten hold around a fifth. The CDR3 is 14 residues long. V gave up 0 bases and J gave up 5 bases, with 9 bases separating them. Germline V gene sequence: CDR1 LGHNA, CDR2 YSLEER. This TCR was recovered from a man between 18 and 35 years old who had mild COVID-19 (a few samples of this study predate the infection). Cell type and time point are not known. Sequencing was done on a sample of PBMCs or a T cell subset sorted from them (not recorded which). This chain connects TRBV4-3 to TRBJ2-3; D ambiguous. CDR3 DNA sequence: TGCGCCAGCAGCCAAGATCCTTCGAGAGATACGCAGTATTTT. This codes for CASSQDPSRDTQYF.